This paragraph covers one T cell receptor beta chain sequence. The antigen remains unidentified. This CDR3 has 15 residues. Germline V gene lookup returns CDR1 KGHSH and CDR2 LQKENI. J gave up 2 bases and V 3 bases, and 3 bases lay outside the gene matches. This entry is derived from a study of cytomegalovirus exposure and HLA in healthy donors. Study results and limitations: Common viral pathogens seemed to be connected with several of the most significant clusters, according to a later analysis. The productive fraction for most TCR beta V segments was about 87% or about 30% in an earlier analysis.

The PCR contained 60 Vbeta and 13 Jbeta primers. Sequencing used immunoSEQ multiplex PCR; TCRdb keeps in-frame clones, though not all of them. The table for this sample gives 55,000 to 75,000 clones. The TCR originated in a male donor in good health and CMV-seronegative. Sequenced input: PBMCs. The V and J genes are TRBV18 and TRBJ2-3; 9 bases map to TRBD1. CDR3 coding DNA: TGTGCCAGCTCACCGGACAGGGGACCCACAGATACGCAGTATTTT. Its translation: CASSPDRGPTDTQYF.